The 23 T cell receptor beta chains below come from one sample, sequenced in a study of cytomegalovirus exposure and HLA in healthy donors. This table comes from immunoSEQ multiplex PCR, and its TCRdb copy is limited to in-frame clones, with some not included. The table has a few hundred thousand clones, 70% to 90% seen once. Material for sequencing was PBMCs. The origin of the receptors is a woman aged 18-35 years in good health and CMV-seronegative.

The rearrangement joins TRBV5-1 to TRBJ2-5, with 8 bases that match TRBD1. This CDR3 is 14 amino acids long. Germline lookup yields CDR1 SGHRS and CDR2 YFSETQ. V dropped 3 bases and J dropped 5; count of bases not matched to a gene: 6. This CDR3 reads CASSWQGAGETQYF. The CDR3 bases are TGCGCCAGCAGCTGGCAGGGGGCTGGCGAGACCCAGTACTTC.

The chain carries TRBV7-8 and TRBJ2-1; D possibly corresponds to TRBD2 (6 bases). There are 15 residues in the CDR3. The germline V gene has CDR1 SGHVS and CDR2 FQNEAQ. V lost 5 bases to trimming and J lost 5 bases, with 16 bases between them. CDR3 sequence reads: CASSLLGGAHNEQFF. The DNA for the CDR3 is TGTGCCAGCAGCCTATTGGGGGGAGCTCACAATGAGCAGTTCTTC. The variable domain in full, completed from reference TRBV7-8 and TRBJ2-1, reads GAGVSQSPRYKVAKRGQDVALRCDPISGHVSLFWYQQALGQGPEFLTYFQNEAQLDKSGLPSDRFFAERPEGSVSTLKIQRTQQEDSAVYLCASSLLGGAHNEQFFGPGTRLTVL.

This clone was seen just once. This chain uses TRBV28 with TRBJ1-1, with D possibly TRBD1 on 6 matching bases. Trimming removed 3 bases from V and 8 bases from J, with 13 bases in between. Per the germline V gene, CDR1 is MDHEN and CDR2 is SYDVKM. The CDR3 is 13 amino acids. The CDR3 protein is CASSFIQDREAFF. The CDR3 DNA sequence: TGTGCCAGCAGTTTTATTCAGGACAGAGAAGCTTTCTTT.

V is TRBV4-1 and J is TRBJ2-7; D is possibly TRBD1 (5 bases). V was shortened by 0 bases and J by 5 bases, with 11 bases between the two germline ends. CDR3 length: 14 amino acids. CDR1 is MGHRA, CDR2 YSYEKL, per germline. For the CDR3, the DNA is TGCGCCAGCAGCCAAGATCAGTTCAGGGACGAGCAGTACTTC. This codes for CASSQDQFRDEQYF.

The genes are TRBV7-9 and TRBJ2-1, with a possible D match to TRBD2 (6 bases). Germline CDR1 reads SEHNR; CDR2 reads FQNEAQ (reference sequence). CDR3 length: 16 amino acids. Trimming took off 3 bases at V and 5 bases at J, with 17 bases between the two ends. The DNA of the CDR3 is TGTGCCAGCAGCTTGCGAGGAGGGTCCAACCACAATGAGCAGTTCTTC. Amino acid sequence: CASSLRGGSNHNEQFF. Full variable domain (missing parts from reference TRBV7-9 and TRBJ2-1): DTGVSQNPRHKITKRGQNVTFRCDPISEHNRLYWYRQTLGQGPEFLTYFQNEAQLEKSRLLSDRFSAERPKGSFSTLEIQRTEQGDSAMYLCASSLRGGSNHNEQFFGPGTRLTVL.

The genes are TRBV14 and TRBJ2-7; 12 positions match TRBD2. V trimming: 0 bases; J trimming: 2 bases; junction bases outside the gene matches: 8. CDR1 and CDR2 (germline): SGHDN, FVKESK. The CDR3 covers 18 residues. This CDR3 reads CASSQESALAGGPYEQYF. In DNA, the CDR3 is TGTGCCAGCAGCCAAGAATCCGCGCTAGCGGGAGGGCCCTACGAGCAGTACTTC. Full variable domain (remainder filled in from reference TRBV14 and TRBJ2-7): EAGVTQFPSHSVIEKGQTVTLRCDPISGHDNLYWYRRVMGKEIKFLLHFVKESKQDESGMPNNRFLAERTGGTYSTLKVQPAELEDSGVYFCASSQESALAGGPYEQYFGPGTRLTVT.

V is TRBV29-1 and J is TRBJ2-5, with a possible D match to TRBD2 (6 bases). The germline V gene has CDR1 SQVTM and CDR2 ANQGSEA. Trimming removed 3 bases from V and 5 bases from J, with 13 bases in between. This CDR3 region has 13 residues. CDR3 amino acids: CSVEGGIRETQYF. CDR3 in DNA: TGCAGCGTTGAGGGGGGAATTCGGGAGACCCAGTACTTC.

The V call is TRBV5-4, the J call TRBJ2-7, with 10 bases that match TRBD1. The germline V gene encodes CDR1 SGHNT and CDR2 YYREEE (reference sequence). The junction had 5 bases not matched to a gene; V was cut back by 0 bases and J by 5 bases. The CDR3 extends over 15 amino acids. The chain's CDR3 is CASSLVGTGVHEQYF. CDR3 coding DNA: TGTGCCAGCAGCTTGGTGGGGACAGGGGTACACGAGCAGTACTTC.

This chain connects TRBV27 to TRBJ1-1; D possibly corresponds to TRBD1 (5 bases). The CDR3 runs to 13 residues. Germline values: CDR1 MNHEY, CDR2 SMNVEV (reference sequence). Trimming removed 3 bases from V and 2 bases from J, with 7 bases in between. CDR3 loop: CASSFQGNTEAFF. In DNA form, the CDR3 reads TGTGCCAGCAGTTTTCAGGGAAACACTGAAGCTTTCTTT.

The chain joins TRBV28 to TRBJ2-2; 7 bases map to TRBD1. The germline gives CDR1 MDHEN, CDR2 SYDVKM. CDR3 length equals 15 residues. Trimming cost V 4 bases and J 6 bases; bases outside gene matches: 8. Here the CDR3 DNA reads TGTGCCAGCAGTTGGGACAGCTCAACGGCCGGGGAGCTGTTTTTT. It translates to CASSWDSSTAGELFF.

This chain uses TRBV6-5 with TRBJ2-1, with 7 bases matching TRBD1. V trimming: 4 bases; J trimming: 7 bases; junction bases outside the gene matches: 4. The germline gives CDR1 MNHEY, CDR2 SVGAGI. The CDR3 contains 13 residues. The CDR3 protein is CASSWGQSNEQFF. Written as DNA, the CDR3 is TGTGCCAGCAGTTGGGGACAGTCGAATGAGCAGTTCTTC.

This clone was seen only once. This chain joins TRBV25-1 and TRBJ1-1, with D perhaps matching TRBD1 (6 bases). V was shortened by 4 bases and J by 5 bases, with 14 bases between the two germline ends. The CDR3 has 14 residues. The germline CDR1 and CDR2 sequences are MGHDK and SYGVNS. CDR3 sequence: CASSALTGMTEAFF. The CDR3 DNA reads TGTGCCAGCAGTGCTTTAACAGGGATGACTGAAGCTTTCTTT.

This clone was seen a few times. The gene calls are TRBV7-9 and TRBJ1-2; D may be TRBD1 (6 bases). Germline loops: CDR1 SEHNR, CDR2 FQNEAQ (reference sequence). The CDR3 is made up of 13 amino acids. The germline V and J ends were trimmed by 11 bases and 3 bases, with 16 bases remaining between them. The CDR3 protein is CAGRGATDYGYTF. The DNA for the CDR3 is TGTGCCGGACGGGGGGCTACAGACTATGGCTACACCTTC.

V usage is TRBV27 and J usage is TRBJ2-1; 9 bases map to TRBD2. Trimming removed 5 bases from V and 9 bases from J; junction bases left unmatched: 17. The CDR3 has 17 residues. Germline CDR1 and CDR2: MNHEY and SMNVEV (reference sequence). CDR3 in amino acids: CASSPPGLATLLGEQFF. The CDR3 nucleotides read TGTGCCAGCAGTCCCCCGGGACTAGCAACTTTACTTGGTGAGCAGTTCTTC.

This clone was counted once. The genes are TRBV14 and TRBJ2-5; D may be TRBD2 (5 bases). The CDR3 extends over 13 amino acids. The germline V and J ends were trimmed by 1 base and 7 bases, with 10 bases remaining between them. Per germline, CDR1 SGHDN and CDR2 FVKESK. CDR3 sequence: CASSQGGFGTQYF. In DNA, the CDR3 is TGTGCCAGCAGCCAAGGAGGGTTCGGGACCCAGTACTTC.

The chain uses TRBV9 and TRBJ2-1; 8 bases agree with TRBD1. J gave up 0 bases and V 4 bases, and 6 bases lay outside the gene matches. The germline CDR1 and CDR2 sequences are SGDLS and YYNGEE. The CDR3 has 16 amino acids. DNA of the CDR3: TGTGCCAGCAGCACACAAGACAGGGGCTCCTACAATGAGCAGTTCTTC. This translates into CASSTQDRGSYNEQFF. The entire variable domain, with the rest obtained from reference TRBV9 and TRBJ2-1, is as follows: DSGVTQTPKHLITATGQRVTLRCSPRSGDLSVYWYQQSLDQGLQFLIQYYNGEERAKGNILERFSAQQFPDLHSELNLSSLELGDSALYFCASSTQDRGSYNEQFFGPGTRLTVL.

The V gene is TRBV7-6, the J gene TRBJ2-1; TRBD2 aligns across 8 bases. Germline lookup yields CDR1 SGHVS and CDR2 FNYEAQ. The trim removed 4 bases at V and 6 bases at J, leaving 11 bases unmatched. CDR3 length equals 16 residues. The DNA of the CDR3 is TGTGCCAGCAGCTCCGAAGCGGGAGTTGTCGGCAATGAGCAGTTCTTC. This sequence encodes CASSSEAGVVGNEQFF. Full variable domain (rest looked up from reference TRBV7-6 and TRBJ2-1): GAGVSQSPRYKVTKRGQDVALRCDPISGHVSLYWYRQALGQGPEFLTYFNYEAQQDKSGLPNDRFSAERPEGSISTLTIQRTEQRDSAMYRCASSSEAGVVGNEQFFGPGTRLTVL.

In its sample, this clone was seen once. V gene TRBV7-6 combines with J gene TRBJ2-7; TRBD2 matches 8 bases. V trimming: 5 bases; J trimming: 4 bases; junction bases outside the gene matches: 7. The CDR3 covers 14 residues. In germline, CDR1 is SGHVS, CDR2 FNYEAQ. The CDR3 nucleotides are TGTGCCAGCAGCCCATCCGGGACTAGGTACGAGCAGTACTTC. Its protein product is CASSPSGTRYEQYF.

The chain combines TRBV5-1 with TRBJ1-1, with no clear D. Trimming shortened V by 4 bases and J by 2 bases, and 3 bases separated the two germline ends. The CDR3 has 11 residues. Per the germline V gene, CDR1 is SGHRS and CDR2 is YFSETQ. The CDR3 region is CASSTNTEAFF. In DNA, the CDR3 is TGCGCCAGCAGCACAAACACTGAAGCTTTCTTT.

As for this clone: Other DNA sequences in this sample translate to the same CDR3. The gene calls are TRBV6-5 and TRBJ2-7; a possible D gene is TRBD1 (5 bases). This CDR3 is 11 amino acids long. Germline CDR1 MNHEY, CDR2 SVGAGI. Trimming cost V 3 bases and J 6 bases, with 6 bases left between them. The CDR3 DNA sequence: TGTGCCAGCAGTTATAGGGGCGAGCAGTACTTC. This codes for CASSYRGEQYF.

This clone was seen once. The chain couples TRBV9 to TRBJ2-7; TRBD2 matches 7 bases. The CDR3 is 15 amino acids. CDR1 is SGDLS, CDR2 YYNGEE, per germline. V lost 2 bases, J lost 2 bases, and 7 bases stayed unmatched. The CDR3 is CASSVDPGGTYEQYF. Here the CDR3 DNA reads TGTGCCAGCAGCGTGGACCCGGGAGGCACCTACGAGCAGTACTTC.

The chain has TRBV2 and TRBJ2-7; a weak D match, TRBD1 (5 bases). This CDR3 comprises 16 residues. V lost 2 bases to trimming and J lost 4 bases, with 18 bases between them. CDR1 is SNHLY and CDR2 is FYNNEI in the germline V gene. CDR3 DNA sequence: TGTGCCAGCAGTGAAATAAATTTCGGCAGGGAATACGAGCAGTACTTC. Residues: CASSEINFGREYEQYF. The full variable domain, rest sourced from reference TRBV2 and TRBJ2-7, is EPEVTQTPSHQVTQMGQEVILRCVPISNHLYFYWYRQILGQKVEFLVSFYNNEISEKSEIFDDQFSVERPDGSNFTLKIRSTKLEDSAMYFCASSEINFGREYEQYFGPGTRLTVT.

This rearrangement joins TRBV2 to TRBJ1-5; 10 positions match TRBD1. This CDR3 has 16 amino acids. Germline CDR1 is SNHLY and CDR2 is FYNNEI. After removal of 4 bases from V and 0 bases from J, the junction contained 3 bases not matched to a gene. The CDR3 here is CASSGDRGISNQPQHF. CDR3 nucleotide sequence: TGTGCCAGCAGTGGGGACAGGGGAATTAGCAATCAGCCCCAGCATTTT.